These T cell receptor beta chains were read from a single sample in a study of cytomegalovirus exposure and HLA in healthy donors. Clones were read by immunoSEQ multiplex PCR, and TCRdb kept only the in-frame ones, dropping some. The table lists approximately 110,000 clones, 74% of them singletons, with over 3.5% in the top ten. Material for sequencing was PBMCs. The source is a woman between 50 and 59 years old in good health and CMV-seropositive. Each CDR3 is given with its conserved first and last residue. Each record gives: J gene, V gene, D gene, clone size, CDR3 DNA, CDR3 protein. The D gene is left open where the match is weak. Size tells how often a clone was seen (once, few, many) or the class of an expanded clone, and some rows leave it out.

TRBJ2-5	TRBV6-6	TRBD1	-	TGTGCCAGCATGAGGGACAGTCAAGAGACCCAGTACTTC	CASMRDSQETQYF
TRBJ2-7	TRBV7-3	-	few	TGTGCCAGCAGCTCCTCACAGGGCTACGAGCAGTACTTC	CASSSSQGYEQYF
TRBJ1-2	TRBV28	TRBD1	-	TGTGCCAGCAGTCCCTCGGGACAGAACTATGGCTACACCTTC	CASSPSGQNYGYTF
TRBJ2-7	TRBV27	TRBD1	few	TGTGCCAGCAGTTCCACAGGGGGGTTTGCCTACGAGCAGTACTTC	CASSSTGGFAYEQYF
TRBJ2-2	TRBV9	TRBD2	-	TGTGCCAGCAGCGTAAATCCGACTAGCGGGGGAAACACCGGGGAGCTGTTTTTT	CASSVNPTSGGNTGELFF
TRBJ2-7	TRBV15	-	-	TGTGCCACCAGCAGAGATAGGGCCGCTTGGGGACAAGGCTACGAGCAGTACTTC	CATSRDRAAWGQGYEQYF
TRBJ2-7	TRBV5-1	-	-	TGCGCCAGCAGCTTGGACTTTAGCTCCTACGAGCAGTACTTC	CASSLDFSSYEQYF
TRBJ2-2	TRBV2	-	few	TGTGCCAGCATTACCCGCCCCCGGGGGACCGGGGAGCTGTTTTTT	CASITRPRGTGELFF
TRBJ1-4	TRBV6-1	-	-	TGTGCCAGCAGTGAATCCCTCGCAACTAATGAAAAACTGTTTTTT	CASSESLATNEKLFF
TRBJ2-1	TRBV5-1	TRBD2	-	TGCGCCAGCAGCATGTTTTCGGGGGGGCTTTTCAATGAGCAGTTCTTC	CASSMFSGGLFNEQFF
TRBJ2-5	TRBV5-1	TRBD1	-	TGCGCCAGCAGATCGGGGACAGTCCAAGAGACCCAGTACTTC	CASRSGTVQETQYF
TRBJ1-1	TRBV5-1	-	-	TGCGCCAGCAGCCCGGATCCAGGGGATGGTACTGAAGCTTTCTTT	CASSPDPGDGTEAFF
TRBJ2-2	TRBV5-1	TRBD2	-	TGCGCCAGCAGCTTGATGGCGGGGGGTACCAACACCGGGGAGCTGTTTTTT	CASSLMAGGTNTGELFF
TRBJ2-3	TRBV9	TRBD1	few	TGTGCCAGCAGCGGGATCAGGGGGATGAGCACAGATACGCAGTATTTT	CASSGIRGMSTDTQYF
TRBJ1-6	TRBV19	-	-	TGTGCCAGTAGTATTCCTGGGACATTCCCTAATTCACCCCTCCACTTT	CASSIPGTFPNSPLHF
TRBJ2-7	TRBV7-2	-	-	TGTGCCAGCAGCTCGGTCGGAGGGGTTGGCTACGGGCAGTACTTC	CASSSVGGVGYGQYF
TRBJ2-3	TRBV7-8	TRBD2	-	TGTGCCAGCGGACTAGCGGGGCGCACAGATACGCAGTATTTT	CASGLAGRTDTQYF
TRBJ1-5	TRBV2	TRBD1	-	TGTGCCAGCAGGACGCGGGACAGGCCACGAACTTATAGCAATCAGCCCCAGCATTTT	CASRTRDRPRTYSNQPQHF
TRBJ2-3	TRBV27	-	-	TGTGCCAGCAGCGGAGGCACAGATACGCAGTATTTT	CASSGGTDTQYF
TRBJ2-1	TRBV13	TRBD2	-	TGTGCCAGCAGCTCGGGGGTGACTAGCGGGGGGACCTCAGGGTCCAATGAGCAGTTCTTC	CASSSGVTSGGTSGSNEQFF
TRBJ2-7	TRBV7-2	TRBD1	-	TGTGCCAGCAGCCTCGGGACAGACGAGCAGTACTTC	CASSLGTDEQYF
TRBJ1-1	TRBV29-1	-	-	TGCAGCGTTGTTTCAGGGTCCGTCACTGAAGCTTTCTTT	CSVVSGSVTEAFF
TRBJ2-7	TRBV4-1	-	-	TGCGCCAGCAGATTAACGGGAAATGAAGGCGAGCAGTACTTC	CASRLTGNEGEQYF
TRBJ1-1	TRBV6-6	-	-	TGTGCCAGCAGCTCCTACACTGAAGCTTTCTTT	CASSSYTEAFF
TRBJ2-1	TRBV19	-	-	TGTGCCAGTACTCCTAGGGGGGGCTACAATGAGCAGTTCTTC	CASTPRGGYNEQFF
TRBJ1-2	TRBV28	-	-	TGTGCCAGCAGACCCACGACAGGTATCTATGGCTACACCTTC	CASRPTTGIYGYTF
TRBJ1-2	TRBV5-8	-	few	TGTGCCAGCAGCCGCCGGGACACCGGGATCTATGGCTACACCTTC	CASSRRDTGIYGYTF
TRBJ1-3	TRBV7-9	-	-	TGTGCCAGCAGCTTAAGGGGAAACTCTGGAAACACCATATATTTT	CASSLRGNSGNTIYF
TRBJ2-1	TRBV19	-	-	TGTGCCAGTACCCCTGGGGGCCAATCCTACAATGAGCAGTTCTTC	CASTPGGQSYNEQFF
TRBJ1-2	TRBV4-1	-	-	TGCGCCAGCAGCCGAATAGGGGCAGCTTATGGCTACACCTTC	CASSRIGAAYGYTF
TRBJ1-5	TRBV29-1	-	-	TGCAGCGTTGAAGATCCGGGTGGGGGCCAGCCCCAGCATTTT	CSVEDPGGGQPQHF
TRBJ2-3	TRBV27	TRBD2	-	TGTGCCAGCAGTTTATCTGGGGGGGCAGATACGCAGTATTTT	CASSLSGGADTQYF
TRBJ2-2	TRBV27	TRBD2	-	TGTGCCAGCAGTTTAGCGGGGGGGGCCCCTGGGGAGCTGTTTTTT	CASSLAGGAPGELFF
TRBJ1-1	TRBV21-1	-	-	TGTGCCAGCAGGGAGGGGACAGGGGGGTACACTGAAGCTTTCTTT	CASREGTGGYTEAFF
TRBJ2-7	TRBV7-9	-	-	TGTGCCAGCAGCTCCCCGACAGGATTTTACGAGCAGTACTTC	CASSSPTGFYEQYF
TRBJ1-6	TRBV19	-	-	TGTGCCAGTAGTCCGACTAGGAGGAATTCACCCCTCCACTTT	CASSPTRRNSPLHF
TRBJ2-3	TRBV4-1	TRBD1	-	TGCGCCAGCAGCCAGGGAAGACAGGGGGACACAGATACGCAGTATTTT	CASSQGRQGDTDTQYF
TRBJ2-2	TRBV27	-	-	TGTGCCAGCAGTTCCGTAGTGCTCACCGGGGAGCTGTTTTTT	CASSSVVLTGELFF
TRBJ1-1	TRBV19	-	-	TGTGCCAGTAGTATCGGAGGGAGCGGAGCTTTCTTT	CASSIGGSGAFF
TRBJ2-2	TRBV4-2	-	-	TGTGCCAGCAGCCAAGAGAACAGCGGGGAGCTGTTTTTT	CASSQENSGELFF
TRBJ1-1	TRBV9	TRBD1	-	TGTGCCAGCAGCGAGGGGCCCCGGGACAGGGGGGCTGAAGCTTTCTTT	CASSEGPRDRGAEAFF
TRBJ2-7	TRBV11-1	TRBD1	-	TGTGCCAGCAGCTTAGCGCAAAAGGGACAGGGATACGAGCAGTACTTC	CASSLAQKGQGYEQYF
TRBJ1-2	TRBV10-3	-	-	TGTGCCATCAGTGAGACGTACATTCTGACAGGCTCCGGTGGAGGCTACACCTTC	CAISETYILTGSGGGYTF
TRBJ2-7	TRBV7-8	TRBD2	-	TGTGCCAGCAGCAAAACTAGCGGGGCTTTATCCGAGCAGTACTTC	CASSKTSGALSEQYF
TRBJ2-7	TRBV4-2	-	-	TGTGCCAGCAGCCACCCGCGGGACCCAACCTACGAGCAGTACTTC	CASSHPRDPTYEQYF